The source of this TCR beta chain is a study of human T cells and chemical hapten exposure. Study-wide background: Variability of per-sample TCR yields stemmed mainly from small differences in pooled library volume. General study points: Once DPC sensitization occurred, TCRs above 1 in 1000 frequency showed no change.

The CDR3 contains 13 residues. Germline values: CDR1 SGHAT, CDR2 FQNNGV. Trimming cost V 10 bases and J 3 bases, with 12 bases left between them. Total RNA was extracted from unfractionated whole blood. Points on this clonotype: Its cognate antigen is unknown.

Individual cDNA molecules in this library carried unique molecular identifiers. TCRdb fed the reads into MiXCR, producing one record per CDR3 protein. The sample includes around 120,000 distinct CDR3 sequences, approximately 9.3% of them seen just once. The rearrangement uses TRBV11-2 and TRBJ1-4; the D is unclear. The TCR comes from a human donor in good health. Some clones in this sample may be carry-over from other donors' samples. The sequenced material came from whole blood. The CDR3 is CATQRSPNEKLFF. The CDR3 nucleotides are TGTGCCACCCAGCGGAGCCCTAATGAAAAACTGTTTTTT.